This TCR beta chain emerged from a study of regulatory T cells in long-lasting Graves disease. Whole-study findings and limits: Persistent cases favored TRBV28, TRBJ1-2 and TRBJ2-5.

This clonotype was found many times. Its antigen is unknown. Relying on iRepertoire HTBI primers and Arm-PCR of CDR3 regions, the team built TCR beta libraries. One entry per CDR3 protein results from TCRdb running MiXCR on the multiplex PCR reads. This table holds more than 450,000 distinct CDR3 sequences, around 16% found once. Time point given: newly diagnosed GD, antithyroid drugs for less than 3 months. Researchers made the TCR library from RNA that was extracted from PBMCs. The CDR3 runs 15 residues. The V gene lost 8 bases and the J gene lost 4 bases, with 19 bases spanning the gap. Germline CDR1 reads MNHEY; CDR2 reads SMNVEV (reference sequence). These data are also associated with another study on T cells in Graves' hyperthyroidism and ophthalmopathy.

The sequenced sample was peripheral blood mononuclear cells (PBMCs), obtained at new diagnosis, from a patient treated with antithyroid drugs. The chain combines TRBV27 with TRBJ2-3; D is undetermined. The source of this sequence is a man aged 40-50 years with Graves disease. The CDR3 loop is CASQPFSPRADTQYF. In DNA, the CDR3 is TGTGCCAGCCAACCTTTCTCACCCAGAGCAGATACGCAGTATTTT.